This entry features one T cell receptor beta chain sequence. These data come from a study of blood T cell repertoires in COVID-19. On the study more broadly: Researchers got acute and convalescent COVID-19 samples from the United States, Italy and Spain. In each case, the material was cDNA or gDNA derived from T cells, B-cell-depleted T cells, or PBMCs.

V shed 2 bases, J shed 8 bases, and the junction held 4 bases outside the gene matches. CDR3 length equals 13 residues. Germline V gene lookup returns CDR1 LGHDT and CDR2 YNNKEL (reference sequence). In the authors' methods: From reference gene primer amplification, estimates of nucleated cell counts were derived. Sequenced by immunoSEQ multiplex PCR; TCRdb stores in-frame clones only, minus some. The DNA gave D and trimming, while V, J and clone size come from that table. The table has just under 250,000 clones, about 86% seen once; the top ten hold just over 3%. The clonotype originates from a woman under 40 who had recovered from COVID-19. Material for sequencing was peripheral blood. The chain uses TRBV3-1 (or the pseudogene TRBV3-2) and TRBJ1-2; 8 nucleotides align to TRBD1. The CDR3 bases are TGTGCCAGCAGCCAAACCGGACAGGGAGGCTACACCTTC. This translates into CASSQTGQGGYTF.